Following are 16 T cell receptor beta chains from one sample sequenced in a study of blood T cell repertoires in COVID-19. Repertoires were generated with immunoSEQ multiplex PCR, while TCRdb's copy carries only in-frame clones and drops some. The sample lists just under 40,000 clones; about 94% were seen once. Source material: peripheral blood. These receptors all come from a human donor with active COVID-19. The donor label of this sample is uncertain.

The chain couples TRBV5-1 to TRBJ2-1; 7 bases align to TRBD1. CDR3 length: 15 amino acids. CDR1 SGHRS and CDR2 YFSETQ come from the germline V gene. J gave up 6 bases and V 2 bases, and 8 bases lay outside the gene matches. This CDR3 reads CASSFDREIGNEQFF. The CDR3 DNA follows: TGCGCCAGCAGCTTTGACAGGGAAATCGGCAATGAGCAGTTCTTC.

The V gene is TRBV19, the J gene TRBJ2-3, with a tentative D call TRBD2 (6 bases). V gave up 5 bases and J gave up 0 bases, with 12 bases separating them. Germline values: CDR1 LNHDA, CDR2 SQIVND (reference sequence). CDR3 length: 15 residues. CDR3 region: CASSGAGLSTDTQYF. CDR3 DNA: TGTGCCAGTAGTGGCGCAGGACTAAGCACAGATACGCAGTATTTT.

The chain is built from TRBV18 and TRBJ1-1; no clear D. Per germline, CDR1 KGHSH and CDR2 LQKENI. V lost 2 bases and J lost 0, with 10 bases in between. The CDR3 extends over 15 amino acids. The CDR3 region is CASSPIYGLNTEAFF. The CDR3 region has the DNA TGTGCCAGCTCACCAATTTACGGGTTGAACACTGAAGCTTTCTTT. The whole variable domain, filled in from reference TRBV18 and TRBJ1-1, reads NAGVMQNPRHLVRRRGQEARLRCSPMKGHSHVYWYRQLPEEGLKFMVYLQKENIIDESGMPKERFSAEFPKEGPSILRIQQVVRGDSAAYFCASSPIYGLNTEAFFGQGTRLTVV.

V is TRBV5-1 and J is TRBJ2-6, with D hard to call. Trimming pared 4 bases from V and 0 bases from J, leaving 11 bases between. This CDR3 has 16 residues. CDR1 SGHRS and CDR2 YFSETQ come from the germline V gene. The CDR3 sequence is CASSTRDNSGANVLTF. CDR3 sequence (DNA): TGCGCCAGCAGCACCCGAGATAACTCTGGGGCCAACGTCCTGACTTTC.

The chain combines TRBV5-4 with TRBJ2-7; 9 positions agree with TRBD2. Germline trimming cut 4 bases from V and 5 bases from J; bases unmatched to any gene: 10. The CDR3 has 15 amino acids. Germline V gene lookup returns CDR1 SGHNT and CDR2 YYREEE (reference sequence). The DNA for the CDR3 is TGTGCCAGCAGCAGGGTAGCGGGAGCTGGGGACGAGCAGTACTTC. Its translation: CASSRVAGAGDEQYF.

The chain couples TRBV19 to TRBJ2-7, with 8 bases identical to TRBD1. The CDR3 loop spans 15 amino acids. Unmatched junction bases numbered 7, after V lost 3 bases and J lost 3 bases. Germline V lookup: CDR1 LNHDA, CDR2 SQIVND (reference sequence). The chain's CDR3 is CASSIRRTGYYEQYF. CDR3 in DNA: TGTGCCAGTAGTATCCGAAGGACAGGGTACTACGAGCAGTACTTC.

The gene calls are TRBV7-2 and TRBJ2-7; TRBD1 matches at 8 bases. This CDR3 has 15 residues. The V segment lost 5 bases and the J segment 4 bases; nucleotides outside the gene matches: 10. Germline-derived CDR1 and CDR2 are SGHTA and FQGNSA. In nucleotides, the CDR3 is TGTGCCAGCAGCGTCGACAGGGGCTCGTTTTACGAGCAGTACTTC. Translating gives CASSVDRGSFYEQYF.

The rearrangement uses TRBV19 and TRBJ2-1, with 8 bases lining up with TRBD1. With V trimmed by 0 bases and J by 0 bases, 10 bases remained unmatched. CDR3 length equals 19 residues. Germline values: CDR1 LNHDA, CDR2 SQIVND (reference sequence). For the CDR3, the DNA is TGTGCCAGTAGTATAGATCAGGGATCGGGGACAGGCTCCTACAATGAGCAGTTCTTC. Amino acid sequence: CASSIDQGSGTGSYNEQFF.

This chain uses TRBV19 with TRBJ2-1, with 11 nucleotides matching TRBD2. Germline assignment: CDR1 LNHDA and CDR2 SQIVND (reference sequence). The CDR3 covers 16 residues. V lost 4 bases to trimming and J lost 1 base; unmatched junction nucleotides: 3. The CDR3 region has the DNA TGTGCCAGTAGTACCACTAGCGGGAGTTCCTACAATGAGCAGTTCTTC. It is translated as CASSTTSGSSYNEQFF.

The chain employs TRBV21-1 and TRBJ2-7; no check of the table's D call, TRBD2, against the DNA was made. TRBV21-1 is a documented pseudogene. CDR3 length equals 23 residues. Written as DNA, the CDR3 is TGTGCCAGCAGCAAAGAGAGGGGGCTAGCGGGAGGGCCTATAACGGTGAAAACCTACGAGCAGTACTTC. Translated, it gives CASSKERGLAGGPITVKTYEQYF.

CDR3 region: CASSATGSEETQYF. The CDR3 DNA follows: TGCGCCAGCAGCGCGACAGGGTCAGAAGAGACCCAGTACTTC. V and J are TRBV5-1 and TRBJ2-5; 7 bases align to TRBD1. Per the germline V gene, CDR1 is SGHRS and CDR2 is YFSETQ. The V and J ends lost 4 bases and 3 bases, in that order; junction bases with no gene match: 6. The length of the CDR3 is 14 residues.

This rearrangement joins TRBV4-2 to TRBJ1-2, with 8 positions matching TRBD1. Germline assignment: CDR1 LGHNA and CDR2 YNFKEQ. This CDR3 region has 15 residues. V was clipped by 4 bases and J by 3 bases; unmatched bases: 7. CDR3: CASSRSGGTDYGYTF. The DNA of the CDR3 is TGTGCCAGCAGCCGGTCAGGGGGCACCGACTATGGCTACACCTTC.

The V call is TRBV24-1, the J call TRBJ2-7; 7 bases map to TRBD1. Trimming took 3 bases from V and 2 from J; bases not matched to a gene: 6. CDR1 is KGHDR, CDR2 SFDVKD, per germline. CDR3 length: 15 residues. The CDR3 is CATSDPGQATYEQYF. The CDR3 DNA reads TGTGCCACCAGTGATCCCGGACAGGCAACCTACGAGCAGTACTTC.

The chain combines TRBV10-1 with TRBJ2-5; D possibly corresponds to TRBD1 (6 bases). The germline V gene encodes CDR1 WNHNN and CDR2 SYGVQD (reference sequence). CDR3 length: 14 amino acids. V lost 2 bases and J 0 bases, leaving 7 bases between the germline ends. In nucleotides, the CDR3 is TGCGCCAGCAGTGAGACAGGGAACCAAGAGACCCAGTACTTC. Protein sequence: CASSETGNQETQYF.

V is TRBV7-8 and J is TRBJ1-1; D is ambiguous. This CDR3 is built from 12 residues. In germline, CDR1 is SGHVS, CDR2 FQNEAQ. The germline V and J ends were trimmed by 5 bases and 7 bases, with 11 bases remaining between them. This CDR3 reads CASSIIRDEAFF. Here the CDR3 DNA reads TGTGCCAGCAGCATCATTCGGGATGAAGCTTTCTTT.

The chain uses TRBV28 and TRBJ2-5; TRBD2 agrees at 10 bases. V was clipped by 8 bases and J by 4 bases; unmatched bases: 10. The germline V gene has CDR1 MDHEN and CDR2 SYDVKM. The CDR3 sequence is 15 residues long. CDR3 coding DNA: TGTGCCAGCTCAAGCGGGCTAGCGGGAGTAGAGACCCAGTACTTC. Residues: CASSSGLAGVETQYF.